The rows below give T cell receptor beta chains drawn from one sample of a study of T cells in Graves' hyperthyroidism and ophthalmopathy. A single record per CDR3 protein comes from TCRdb applying MiXCR to the multiplex PCR reads. The sample records hundreds of thousands of distinct CDR3 sequences, roughly 14% being singletons. Material: blood. Every receptor here comes from a woman between 45 and 65 years old with Graves' ophthalmopathy. Each CDR3 is given with its conserved first and last residue. Each record gives: clone size, J gene, D gene, V gene, CDR3 DNA, CDR3 protein. A D gene is named only where the DNA matches it firmly. Expanded clones are given a class, and other clones once, few, many or no size at all.

>many|TRBJ2-5|TRBD2|TRBV20-1
TGCAGTGCAACCCGTGGGCTAGCGGGAGTGGAGACCCAGTACTTC
CSATRGLAGVETQYF
>many|TRBJ1-1|.|TRBV13
TGTGCCAGCAGCTTATTGGGCAGGACCACTGAAGCTTTCTTT
CASSLLGRTTEAFF
>many|TRBJ2-1|TRBD2|TRBV7-3
TGTGCCAGCAGCCTAGTAGCGGGAGGGAATAATGAGCAGTTCTTC
CASSLVAGGNNEQFF
>.|TRBJ1-3|.|TRBV19
TGTGCCAGTATGTTCGCCTCTGGAAACACCATATATTTT
CASMFASGNTIYF
>.|TRBJ2-4|.|TRBV4-2
TGTGCCAGCAGCCAAGAACTCCGGGGCAAAAACATTCAGTACTTC
CASSQELRGKNIQYF
>many|TRBJ1-1|.|TRBV12-3/TRBV12-4
TGTGCCAGCAGAAAAGGTCAGGGACTGGTTCTGTACACTGAAGCTTTCTTT
CASRKGQGLVLYTEAFF
>many|TRBJ2-1|TRBD2|TRBV7-9
TGTGCCAGCAGGGGCGGACTAGCGGGAGGTGAGCAGTTCTTC
CASRGGLAGGEQFF
>few|TRBJ1-5|.|TRBV6-2/TRBV6-3
TGTGCCAGCAGTTACGAAGCGGTCACAGATACGCAGCATTTT
CASSYEAVTDTQHF
>many|TRBJ2-1|.|TRBV6-5
TGTGCCAGCAGTTACAGGATGGCGGGAAGTCTCGATGAGCAGTTCTTC
CASSYRMAGSLDEQFF
>many|TRBJ2-3|.|TRBV9
TGTGCCAGCAGCCCCCGGTTTTATACAGATACGCAGTATTTT
CASSPRFYTDTQYF
>few|TRBJ1-4|TRBD1|TRBV12-3/TRBV12-4
TGTGCCAGCAGTTTTTTGACAGGGCCTAATGAAAAACTGTTTTTT
CASSFLTGPNEKLFF
>.|TRBJ2-1|.|TRBV6-2/TRBV6-3
TGTGCCAGCAACACTAGGGCGGGCTACAATGAGCAGTTCTTC
CASNTRAGYNEQFF
>.|TRBJ1-3|.|TRBV3-2
TGTGCCAGCAGCCCCCGTCCCTCTTACTACTCTGGAAACACCATATATTTT
CASSPRPSYYSGNTIYF
>many|TRBJ2-7|.|TRBV18
TGTGCCAGCTCACCACTAGCCCCGGGCGTAGGAGGGGAGCAGTACTTC
CASSPLAPGVGGEQYF
>few|TRBJ2-5|TRBD1|TRBV20-1
TGCAGTGTTAGAAGGGGGCACCAAGAGACCCAGTACTTC
CSVRRGHQETQYF
>many|TRBJ2-1|.|TRBV20-1
TGCAGTGCTCCAGGGGGTGAGGCGGGAAAGATTATGTATGAGCAGTTCTTC
CSAPGGEAGKIMYEQFF
>.|TRBJ2-3|.|TRBV25-1
TGTGCCAGCAGTGATCATGGCGGAGATACGCAGTATTTT
CASSDHGGDTQYF
>few|TRBJ2-5|TRBD1|TRBV25-1
TGTGCCAGCAGTGTCCGGGACAGGGGCGCAGAAGAGACCCAGTACTTC
CASSVRDRGAEETQYF